This TCR beta chain was observed in a study of long-term antiretroviral therapy in people with HIV (dated by TCRdb to between 2021 and 2022). Background on the whole study: The earliest samples were collected roughly a decade before the 2015 WHO recommendation for immediate ART, at a time when ART was usually postponed until CD4 counts fell. Whether ART initiation and durable HIV suppression were associated with changes in peripheral blood TRB repertoire composition and diversity was tested in a retrospective serial study. The cohort contributed fewer than 200 cryopreserved PBMC samples from 30 adults with confirmed HIV infection, collected serially over a mean of about six years (range 1-12). Among the 30 or so participants with HIV, about a dozen were female. No cross-contamination during QIAcube processing turned up in test extractions that ran a monoclonal T-cell line alongside around 34 polyclonal samples. Beyond this particular receptor, the publication reports: Expanded TRB clones identified before ART initiation dominated the repertoire at all time points, although this dominance fluctuated and declined in many PLHIV after ART. CDR3 length ranges in HIV repertoires were narrower than in controls, and network structure suggested an antigen-experienced repertoire with only a slight naive shift after ART. Inferences about post-ART repertoire changes were limited because no data were available on ART adherence, viral resistance or therapy changes. A significant increase in TRB diversity was found to be associated with ART initiation, although TRB diversity was observed to remain significantly below that of transplant donor controls even after long-term ART. Owing to limited PBMC availability, only the TCR beta chain was sequenced, without alpha chain pairing. Samples dated from the mid-2000s to the late 2010s, and the ART regimens used may be less effective than current ones. Because pre-ART samples had limited cell numbers, unsorted PBMC were profiled rather than sorted CD4+ and CD8+ T cells.

Participants were included only if at least one PBMC sample before ART initiation and at least two post-ART samples were available. All participants with HIV were treated in the United States of America. Before DNA extraction, cryopreserved samples of about 0.95-10 million PBMC were thawed and then washed. At the time of the earliest PBMC sample for each participant with HIV, ages ranged from roughly 23 to 60 years. Per participant, PBMC samples came from 1-4 timepoints prior to ART initiation and 2-8 timepoints following ART initiation, for a median of 7 samples. Serial HIV viral load, CD4+ T-cell count, ART history and demographic data were obtained for every participant. Using a Qiagen kit on a QIAcube, genomic DNA was extracted from unsorted PBMC, with samples processed in batches of 12. On this clone: Its antigen has not been determined. No much larger clone exists at a distance of one base, and base qualities are not known.

The immunoSEQ hsTCRB v3.0 assay was used at survey level resolution to sequence the TRB variable region. TRB sequencing targeted a depth of about 35,000-50,000 T-cell genomes per sample. TRB libraries were pooled and sequenced on an Illumina MiSeq using a v3 150-cycle kit. The paper's data handling went like this. Repertoire analysis was run in R within a reproducible Nextflow workflow that covered QC, data transformation and analysis. LymphoSeq2, an R package for AIRR-Seq data exploration, was used to implement custom analyses. A few samples yielding fewer than 5000 total TRB sequences were excluded, leaving more than 150 analyzed HIV repertoires. Among the approximately 200 retained HIV repertoires, about 57 were collected before ART initiation and approximately 130 were collected after ART initiation. Repertoires were downsampled to 5000 TRB nucleotide sequences, and summary statistics were averaged over 100 downsampling iterations. The analysis kept only TRB sequences whose CDR3 regions were at least seven amino acids long. Two measures captured diversity: a Shannon entropy-derived clonality score and the Gini coefficient. Repertoire networks linked the top 5000 CDR3 amino acid sequences whenever two sequences differed by an edit distance of one. Antigen specificity groups and MHC restriction were predicted for TRB CDR3 amino acid sequences with GLIPH2. To flag known CMV, EBV, HIV or tissue antigen associations, CDR3 amino acid sequences were matched against VDJdb and McPAS-TCR. Pre-ART, post-ART and control groups were compared with Wilcoxon signed-rank tests and Holm-Bonferroni correction. This immuneACCESS table, as held by TCRdb, lists in-frame sequences with V and J called but not all clones. Of the missing ones, under half trace to an unresolved V gene in checked studies; the others have no known cause. V and J calls and clone size are as listed in that table; D and trimming were resolved from the DNA. This sample gives tens of thousands of clones in total; over 65% of them show up just once. The ten largest clones take up around 4% of the sample.

The CDR3 measures 15 amino acids from cysteine to phenylalanine. The only DNA kept is the CDR3, 45 bases in frame from the first base. Between the V and J ends, shortened by 5 bases and 0 bases respectively, the junction contains 11 bases. The germline V gene (reference sequence) yields SEHNR for CDR1 and FQNEAQ for CDR2. The sample consisted of unsorted PBMCs, taken around 5.9 years after starting antiretroviral therapy. This sequence uses TRBV7-9 and TRBJ1-3; the D gene cannot be resolved reliably. This receptor was taken from a man aged 30 to 45 with HIV. The bases are TGTGCCAGCAGCCGAGACCGTGACTCTGGAAACACCATATATTTT. Its product reads: CASSRDRDSGNTIYF.